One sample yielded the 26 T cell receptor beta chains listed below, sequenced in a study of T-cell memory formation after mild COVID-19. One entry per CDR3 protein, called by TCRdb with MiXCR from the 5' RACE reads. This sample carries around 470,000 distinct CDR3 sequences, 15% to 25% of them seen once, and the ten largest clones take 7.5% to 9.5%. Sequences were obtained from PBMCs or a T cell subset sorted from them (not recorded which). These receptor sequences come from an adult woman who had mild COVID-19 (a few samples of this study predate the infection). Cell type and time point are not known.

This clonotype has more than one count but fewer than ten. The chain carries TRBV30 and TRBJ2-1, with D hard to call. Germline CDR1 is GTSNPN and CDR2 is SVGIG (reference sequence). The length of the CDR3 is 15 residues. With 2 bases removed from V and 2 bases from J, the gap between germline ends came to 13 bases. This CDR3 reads CAWSPSGGTYNEQFF. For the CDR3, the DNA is TGTGCCTGGAGTCCCTCGGGCGGCACCTACAATGAGCAGTTCTTC.

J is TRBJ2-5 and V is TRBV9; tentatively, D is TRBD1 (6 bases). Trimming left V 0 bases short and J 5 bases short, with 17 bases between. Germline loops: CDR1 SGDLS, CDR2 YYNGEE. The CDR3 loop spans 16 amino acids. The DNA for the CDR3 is TGTGCCAGCAGCGTAGCTAGAGCAGGGGATATGGAGACCCAGTACTTC. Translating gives CASSVARAGDMETQYF.

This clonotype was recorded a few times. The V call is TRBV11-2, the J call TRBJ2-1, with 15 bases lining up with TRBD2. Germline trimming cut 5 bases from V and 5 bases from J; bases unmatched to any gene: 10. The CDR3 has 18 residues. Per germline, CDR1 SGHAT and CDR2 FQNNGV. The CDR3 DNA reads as TGTGCCAGCAGCCAGACCGGGACTAGCGGGAGGTTGAACAATGAGCAGTTCTTC. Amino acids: CASSQTGTSGRLNNEQFF.

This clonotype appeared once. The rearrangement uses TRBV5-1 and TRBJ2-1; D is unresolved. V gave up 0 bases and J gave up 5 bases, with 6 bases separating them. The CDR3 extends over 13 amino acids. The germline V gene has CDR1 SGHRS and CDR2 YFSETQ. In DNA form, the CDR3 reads TGCGCCAGCAGCTTGGTCATGGACAATGAGCAGTTCTTC. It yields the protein CASSLVMDNEQFF.

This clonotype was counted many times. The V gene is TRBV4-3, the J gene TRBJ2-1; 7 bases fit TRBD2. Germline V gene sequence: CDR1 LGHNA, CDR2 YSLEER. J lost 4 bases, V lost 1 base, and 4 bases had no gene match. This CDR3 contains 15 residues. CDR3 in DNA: TGCGCCAGCAGCCAAGCGGGCGGGGGATACAATGAGCAGTTCTTC. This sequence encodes CASSQAGGGYNEQFF.

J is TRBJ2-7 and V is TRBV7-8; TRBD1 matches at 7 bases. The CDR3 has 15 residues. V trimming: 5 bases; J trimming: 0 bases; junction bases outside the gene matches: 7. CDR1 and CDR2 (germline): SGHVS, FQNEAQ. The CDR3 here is CASSPYRGGSYEQYF. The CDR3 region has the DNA TGTGCCAGCAGCCCGTACAGGGGCGGCTCCTACGAGCAGTACTTC.

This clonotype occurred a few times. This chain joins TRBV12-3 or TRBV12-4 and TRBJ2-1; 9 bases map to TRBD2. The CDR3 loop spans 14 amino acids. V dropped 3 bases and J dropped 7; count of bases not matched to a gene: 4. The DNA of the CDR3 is TGTGCCAGCAGTTTCCCGACTAGCGGTAATGAGCAGTTCTTC. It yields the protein CASSFPTSGNEQFF.

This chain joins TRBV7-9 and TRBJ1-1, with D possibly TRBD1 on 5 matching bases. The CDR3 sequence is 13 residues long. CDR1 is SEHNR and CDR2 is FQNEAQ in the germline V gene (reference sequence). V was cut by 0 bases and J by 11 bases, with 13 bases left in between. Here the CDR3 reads CASSLAGPSAAFF. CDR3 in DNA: TGTGCCAGCAGCTTAGCGGGACCCTCAGCGGCTTTCTTT. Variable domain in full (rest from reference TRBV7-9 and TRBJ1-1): DTGVSQNPRHKITKRGQNVTFRCDPISEHNRLYWYRQTLGQGPEFLTYFQNEAQLEKSRLLSDRFSAERPKGSFSTLEIQRTEQGDSAMYLCASSLAGPSAAFFGQGTRLTVV.

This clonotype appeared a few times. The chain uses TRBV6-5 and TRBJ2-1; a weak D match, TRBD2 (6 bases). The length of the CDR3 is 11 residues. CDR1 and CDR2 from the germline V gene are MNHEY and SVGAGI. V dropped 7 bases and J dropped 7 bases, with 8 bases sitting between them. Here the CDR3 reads CASNGGNEQFF. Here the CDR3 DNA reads TGTGCCAGCAATGGGGGGAATGAGCAGTTCTTC.

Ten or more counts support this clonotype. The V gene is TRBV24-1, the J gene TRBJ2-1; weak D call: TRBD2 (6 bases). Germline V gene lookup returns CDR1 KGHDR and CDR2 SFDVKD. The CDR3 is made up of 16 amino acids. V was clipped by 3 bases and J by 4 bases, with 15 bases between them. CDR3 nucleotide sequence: TGTGCCACCAGTGATCACCGGGACTTCTTGTACAATGAGCAGTTCTTC. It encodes CATSDHRDFLYNEQFF.

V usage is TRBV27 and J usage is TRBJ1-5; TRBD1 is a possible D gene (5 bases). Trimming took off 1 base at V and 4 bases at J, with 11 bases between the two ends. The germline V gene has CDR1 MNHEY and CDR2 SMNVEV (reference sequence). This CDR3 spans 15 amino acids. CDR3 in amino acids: CASSLWAQGNQPQHF. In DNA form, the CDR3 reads TGTGCCAGCAGTTTATGGGCGCAGGGAAATCAGCCCCAGCATTTT.

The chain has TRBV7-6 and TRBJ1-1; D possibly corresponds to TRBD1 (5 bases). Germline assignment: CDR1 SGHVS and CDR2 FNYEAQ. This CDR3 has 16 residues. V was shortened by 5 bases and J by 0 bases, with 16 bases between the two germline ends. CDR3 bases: TGTGCCAGCAGCCGTCGAGCAGGGCCAATGAACACTGAAGCTTTCTTT. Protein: CASSRRAGPMNTEAFF.

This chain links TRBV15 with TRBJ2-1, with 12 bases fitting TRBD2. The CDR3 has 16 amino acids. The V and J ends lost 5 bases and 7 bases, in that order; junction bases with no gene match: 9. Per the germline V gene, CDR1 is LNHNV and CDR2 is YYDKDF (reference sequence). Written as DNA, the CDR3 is TGTGCCACCAGCTTACGGACTAGCGGGAAGTGGAATGAGCAGTTCTTC. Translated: CATSLRTSGKWNEQFF.

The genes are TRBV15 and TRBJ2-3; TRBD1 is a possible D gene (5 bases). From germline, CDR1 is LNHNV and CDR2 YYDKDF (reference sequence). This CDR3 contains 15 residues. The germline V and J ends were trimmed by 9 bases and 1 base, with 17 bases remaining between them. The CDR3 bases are TGTGCCACTGCACCCCATGGACAACGCACAGATACGCAGTATTTT. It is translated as CATAPHGQRTDTQYF.

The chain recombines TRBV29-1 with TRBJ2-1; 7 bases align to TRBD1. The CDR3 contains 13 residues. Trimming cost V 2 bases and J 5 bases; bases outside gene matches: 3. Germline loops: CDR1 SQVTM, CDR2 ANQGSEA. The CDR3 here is CSVETGTDNEQFF. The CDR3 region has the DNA TGCAGCGTTGAAACCGGGACAGACAATGAGCAGTTCTTC.

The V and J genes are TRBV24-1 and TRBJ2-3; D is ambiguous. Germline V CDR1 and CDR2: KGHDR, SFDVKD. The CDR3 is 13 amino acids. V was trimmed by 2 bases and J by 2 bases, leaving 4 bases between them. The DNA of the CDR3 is TGTGCCACCAGTGATTCTTCCACAGATACGCAGTATTTT. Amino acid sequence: CATSDSSTDTQYF.

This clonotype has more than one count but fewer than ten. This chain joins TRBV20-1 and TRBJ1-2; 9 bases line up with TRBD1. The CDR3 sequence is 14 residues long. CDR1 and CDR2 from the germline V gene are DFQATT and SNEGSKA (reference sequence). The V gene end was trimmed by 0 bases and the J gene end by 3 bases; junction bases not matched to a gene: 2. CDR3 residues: CSARDRDRDYGYTF. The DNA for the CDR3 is TGCAGTGCTAGAGACAGGGACAGGGACTATGGCTACACCTTC.

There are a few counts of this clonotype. CDR3 sequence (DNA): TGTGCCAGCAGCGCCAGGACAGGGGGCAGCTACAATGAGCAGTTCTTC. Residues: CASSARTGGSYNEQFF. The rearrangement joins TRBV7-2 to TRBJ2-1; 11 bases map to TRBD1. The V segment lost 5 bases and the J segment 3 bases; nucleotides outside the gene matches: 6. CDR1 and CDR2 (germline): SGHTA, FQGNSA. This CDR3 is built from 16 residues.

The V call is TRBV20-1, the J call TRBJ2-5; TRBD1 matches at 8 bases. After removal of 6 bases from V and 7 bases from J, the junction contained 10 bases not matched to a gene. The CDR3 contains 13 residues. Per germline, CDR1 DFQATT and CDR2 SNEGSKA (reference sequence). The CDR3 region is CSAAGQGPLTQYF. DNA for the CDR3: TGCAGTGCCGCCGGACAGGGACCCCTGACCCAGTACTTC.

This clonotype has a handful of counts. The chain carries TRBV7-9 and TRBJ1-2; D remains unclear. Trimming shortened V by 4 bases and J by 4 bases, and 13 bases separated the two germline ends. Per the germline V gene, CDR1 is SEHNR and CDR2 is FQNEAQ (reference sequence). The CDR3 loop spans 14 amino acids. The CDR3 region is CASSYGRTVYGYTF. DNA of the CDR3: TGTGCCAGCAGCTACGGACGGACGGTCTATGGCTACACCTTC.

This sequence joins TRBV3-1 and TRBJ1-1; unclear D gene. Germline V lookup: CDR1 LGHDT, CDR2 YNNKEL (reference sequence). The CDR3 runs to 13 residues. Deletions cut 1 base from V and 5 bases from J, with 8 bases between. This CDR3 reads CASSQALQTEAFF. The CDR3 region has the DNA TGTGCCAGCAGCCAAGCCTTACAGACTGAAGCTTTCTTT.

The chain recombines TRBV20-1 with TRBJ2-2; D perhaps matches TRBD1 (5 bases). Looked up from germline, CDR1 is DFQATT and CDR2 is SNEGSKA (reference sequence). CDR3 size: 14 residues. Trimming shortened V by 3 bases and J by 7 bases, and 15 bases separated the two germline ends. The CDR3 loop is CSASQQARDGELFF. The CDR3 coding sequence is TGCAGTGCTAGTCAGCAGGCCAGGGACGGGGAGCTGTTTTTT.

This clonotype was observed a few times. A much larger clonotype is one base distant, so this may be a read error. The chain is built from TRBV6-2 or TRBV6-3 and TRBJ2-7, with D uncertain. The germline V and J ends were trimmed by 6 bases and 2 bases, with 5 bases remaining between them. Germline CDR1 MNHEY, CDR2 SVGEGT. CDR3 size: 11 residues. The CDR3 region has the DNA TGTGCCAGCAGCTACGCCTACGAGCAGTACTTC. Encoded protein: CASSYAYEQYF.

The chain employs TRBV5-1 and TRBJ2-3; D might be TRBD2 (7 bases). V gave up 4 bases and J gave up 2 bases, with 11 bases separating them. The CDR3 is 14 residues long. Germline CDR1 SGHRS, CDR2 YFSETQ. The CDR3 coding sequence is TGCGCCAGCAGCCAGGGGACTACCACAGATACGCAGTATTTT. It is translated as CASSQGTTTDTQYF.

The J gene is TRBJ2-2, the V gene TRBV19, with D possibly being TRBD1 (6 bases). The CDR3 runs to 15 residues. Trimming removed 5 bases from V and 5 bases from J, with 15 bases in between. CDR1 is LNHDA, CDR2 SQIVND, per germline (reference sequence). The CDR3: CASSDTGWKTGELFF. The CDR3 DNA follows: TGTGCCAGTAGTGACACAGGGTGGAAAACCGGGGAGCTGTTTTTT.

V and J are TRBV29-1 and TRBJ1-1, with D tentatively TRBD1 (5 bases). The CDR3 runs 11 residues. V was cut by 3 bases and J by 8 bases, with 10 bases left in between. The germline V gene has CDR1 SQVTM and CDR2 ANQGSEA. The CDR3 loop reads CSVDPGWEAFF. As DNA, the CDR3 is TGCAGCGTTGACCCAGGGTGGGAAGCTTTCTTT.